This T cell receptor beta chain appears in the sequencing data of a study of blood T cell repertoires in COVID-19. Overall study: Acute-phase and convalescent COVID-19 samples originated in the United States, Italy and Spain. Sample material is recorded as cDNA or gDNA derived from T cells, B-cell-depleted T cells, or PBMCs.

In the original workflow: Amplifying reference gene primers gave estimates of nucleated cell counts. TCRdb keeps only in-frame clones here, not all; method: immunoSEQ multiplex PCR. D and trimming come from the DNA, and the V and J calls and clone size come from that table. The sample consists of 120,000 to 150,000 clones, 81% of them appearing once. The CDR3 has 13 amino acids. Trimming pared 4 bases from V and 4 bases from J, leaving 11 bases between. CDR1 is SGHDT and CDR2 is YYEEEE in the germline V gene. The sequenced material came from peripheral blood. The origin of this receptor is a human donor with acute or convalescent COVID-19. The donor label of this sample is uncertain. The chain combines TRBV5-6 with TRBJ1-2; D remains ambiguous. The CDR3, as DNA: TGTGCCAGCAGCCCTGGCACAGCCTATGGCTACACCTTC. Translated, it gives CASSPGTAYGYTF.